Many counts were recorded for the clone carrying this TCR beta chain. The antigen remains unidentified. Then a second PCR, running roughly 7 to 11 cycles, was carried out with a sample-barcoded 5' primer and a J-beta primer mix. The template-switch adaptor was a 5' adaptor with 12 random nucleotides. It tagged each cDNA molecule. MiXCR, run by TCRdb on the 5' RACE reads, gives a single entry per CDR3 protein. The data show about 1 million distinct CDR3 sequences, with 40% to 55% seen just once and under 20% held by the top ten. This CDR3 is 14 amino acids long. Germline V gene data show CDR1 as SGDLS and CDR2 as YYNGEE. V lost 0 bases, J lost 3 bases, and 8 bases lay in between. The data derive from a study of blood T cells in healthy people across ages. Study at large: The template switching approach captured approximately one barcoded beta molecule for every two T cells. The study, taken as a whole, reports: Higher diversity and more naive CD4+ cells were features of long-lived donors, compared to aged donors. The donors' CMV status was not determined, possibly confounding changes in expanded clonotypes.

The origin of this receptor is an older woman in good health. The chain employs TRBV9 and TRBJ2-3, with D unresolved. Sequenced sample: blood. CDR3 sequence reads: CASSVGSRTDTQYF. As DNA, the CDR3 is TGTGCCAGCAGCGTAGGCTCCAGAACAGATACGCAGTATTTT.